This T cell receptor beta chain was recorded in a study of regulatory T cells in long-lasting Graves disease. This clonotype was recorded at least ten times. Its antigen is not identified. Time point given: newly diagnosed GD, antithyroid drugs for less than 3 months. PBMCs were the source of the RNA used for TCR sequencing. To make TCR beta libraries, researchers used iRepertoire HTBI primers and Arm-PCR of CDR3 regions. One entry per CDR3 protein, called by TCRdb with MiXCR from the multiplex PCR reads. Among roughly 380,000 distinct CDR3 sequences, around 15% were seen once, and the ten largest hold 22%. Whole-study results and caveats: The study found lower TCR diversity in persistent Graves' patients than in newly diagnosed ones. Persistent disease samples used TRBV28, TRBJ1-2 and TRBJ2-5 preferentially.

The ends lost 6 bases at V and 8 bases at J; junction bases unmatched: 2. CDR3 length: 10 residues. Germline assignment: CDR1 SQVTM and CDR2 ANQGSEA. The sample in question was peripheral blood mononuclear cells (PBMCs), obtained at new diagnosis, from a patient treated with antithyroid drugs. This chain joins TRBV29-1 and TRBJ1-1; the match to TRBD1 covers 8 bases. The source is a female donor with Graves disease. The CDR3 DNA is TGCAGCGTGGGGACAGGAGAAGCTTTCTTT. Translated: CSVGTGEAFF. Full variable domain (outside the CDR3, taken from reference TRBV29-1 and TRBJ1-1): SAVISQKPSRDICQRGTSLTIQCQVDSQVTMMFWYRQQPGQSLTLIATANQGSEATYESGFVIDKFPISRPNLTFSTLTVSNMSPEDSSIYLCSVGTGEAFFGQGTRLTVV.